Included here is one TCR beta chain sequence, with context. Its target is unknown. The PCR used 60 Vbeta and 13 Jbeta primers. The repertoire was sequenced with immunoSEQ multiplex PCR; TCRdb's copy has only in-frame clones and lacks some. This table has roughly 160,000 clones, 79% appearing once. Donors likely had unrecorded immune exposures despite being nominally healthy when sampled. This specimen comes from a study of cytomegalovirus exposure and HLA in healthy donors. This CDR3 contains 16 residues. Trimming took 5 bases from V and 3 from J, leaving 16 bases between them. Germline values: CDR1 LNHNV, CDR2 YYDKDF (reference sequence). Study-wide results and limits: Researchers catalogued 164 TCR beta chains as cytomegalovirus-associated. Three CMV-associated chains proved CMV antigen-specific in vitro. Common viral pathogens (according to a later analysis) appeared linked to several of the most significant clusters.

This TCR was recovered from a man in his forties in good health and CMV-seronegative. The genes are TRBV15 and TRBJ1-4; D unresolved. Sequenced: PBMCs. CDR3 in amino acids: CATSGGLIGANEKLFF. Written as DNA, the CDR3 is TGTGCCACCAGCGGCGGACTGATCGGGGCTAATGAAAAACTGTTTTTT.